The 15 T cell receptor beta chains listed next were all sequenced from one sample in a study of shared clonotypes between healthy human individuals. Clones were read by immunoSEQ multiplex PCR, and TCRdb kept only the in-frame ones, dropping some. The sample carries around 690,000 clones, about 90% recorded once. The sample was memory CD8+ T cells from PBMCs. Sample subset: CD45RO+ cells pooled with CCR7-negative TemRA cells. The receptors originated from a man aged 18 to 29 in good health. Some clones in this sample may be carry-over from other donors' samples.

CDR3 residues: CASSARQTPGYNEQFF. In DNA form, the CDR3 reads TGTGCCAGCAGTGCGAGGCAAACCCCGGGATACAATGAGCAGTTCTTC. V gene TRBV27 combines with J gene TRBJ2-1; possibly TRBD2 for D (5 bases). V gave up 5 bases and J gave up 4 bases, with 18 bases separating them. The CDR3 contains 16 residues. Germline CDR1 reads MNHEY; CDR2 reads SMNVEV (reference sequence).

The V gene is TRBV27, the J gene TRBJ2-3; TRBD1 matches at 7 bases. Trimming removed 5 bases from V and 2 bases from J; junction bases left unmatched: 7. The CDR3 extends over 15 amino acids. The V gene's germline CDR1 is MNHEY and CDR2 SMNVEV (reference sequence). The CDR3 DNA follows: TGTGCCAGCAGTACCGAGCAGGGGGTCACAGATACGCAGTATTTT. It codes for CASSTEQGVTDTQYF.

V usage is TRBV11-2 and J usage is TRBJ1-4; D is unclear. V was trimmed by 4 bases and J by 0 bases, leaving 12 bases between them. CDR1 and CDR2 (germline): SGHAT, FQNNGV. The length of the CDR3 is 16 residues. CDR3 region: CASSSSGPATNEKLFF. The CDR3 DNA is TGTGCCAGCAGCTCTTCGGGTCCTGCAACTAATGAAAAACTGTTTTTT.

The V and J genes are TRBV5-6 and TRBJ2-5; 8 bases match TRBD2. The J call may be mistaken, given a closer DNA end match to TRBJ2-7. This CDR3 has 13 residues. The V gene's germline CDR1 is SGHDT and CDR2 YYEEEE. In nucleotides, the CDR3 is TGTGCCAGCAGCTTGGGGCTAGCGGGCGAGCAGTACTTC. It translates to CASSLGLAGEQYF.

This clone was picked up a small number of times. The sample contains more than one DNA sequence encoding this CDR3. The rearrangement links TRBV7-9 to TRBJ1-1; D is ambiguous. Trimming took off 6 bases at V and 5 bases at J, with 10 bases between the two ends. CDR3 length: 12 residues. The V gene's germline CDR1 is SEHNR and CDR2 FQNEAQ (reference sequence). Written as DNA, the CDR3 is TGTGCCAGCAGTTCCGGAGGGACTGAAGCTTTCTTT. Protein: CASSSGGTEAFF.

The V gene is TRBV5-3, the J gene TRBJ1-5; no definite D call. TRBV5-3 is marked as an open reading frame, function uncertain. This CDR3 spans 21 amino acids. V was pared by 4 bases and J by 1 base, with 30 bases between. The CDR3 sequence: CARSLFMVGWADRRSNQPQHF. In DNA, the CDR3 is TGTGCCAGAAGCCTTTTCATGGTGGGGTGGGCCGACCGCCGGAGCAATCAGCCCCAGCATTTT.

This rearrangement joins TRBV5-4 to TRBJ2-5, with 7 bases matching TRBD1. From germline, CDR1 is SGHNT and CDR2 YYREEE (reference sequence). J lost 5 bases, V lost 0 bases, and 13 bases had no gene match. This CDR3 has 17 residues. CDR3 in DNA: TGTGCCAGCAGCTTGGATGTGGGCAGAGGGGGCCCGGAGACCCAGTACTTC. Translation gives CASSLDVGRGGPETQYF.

This chain connects TRBV5-4 to TRBJ2-7, with 8 nucleotides matching TRBD1. The V gene's germline CDR1 is SGHNT and CDR2 YYREEE (reference sequence). The CDR3 has 15 amino acids. Trimming cost V 4 bases and J 2 bases; bases outside gene matches: 8. In nucleotides, the CDR3 is TGTGCCAGCAGCGTTGGGGACAGGAAGACCTACGAGCAGTACTTC. Translated: CASSVGDRKTYEQYF.

Concerning this clone: This specimen includes other DNA sequences encoding the same CDR3. The chain couples TRBV27 to TRBJ2-1; 13 positions match TRBD2. This CDR3 has 15 residues. Germline V lookup: CDR1 MNHEY, CDR2 SMNVEV (reference sequence). V trimming: 5 bases; J trimming: 6 bases; junction bases outside the gene matches: 4. DNA for the CDR3: TGTGCCAGCAGTCCACTAGCGGGAGGGTCCAATGAGCAGTTCTTC. Its translation: CASSPLAGGSNEQFF.

This chain connects TRBV7-7 to TRBJ2-7; the D is unclear. V lost 0 bases, J lost 3 bases, and 6 bases lay in between. The CDR3 consists of 13 residues. The V gene's germline CDR1 is SSHAT and CDR2 FNYEAQ (reference sequence). The CDR3 loop reads CASSLAPNYEQYF. CDR3 sequence (DNA): TGTGCCAGCAGCTTAGCCCCGAACTACGAGCAGTACTTC.

The V call is TRBV2, the J call TRBJ2-7, with D possibly called TRBD1 or TRBD2 (5 bases each). The germline V gene encodes CDR1 SNHLY and CDR2 FYNNEI. V lost 6 bases to trimming and J lost 2 bases, with 5 bases between them. This CDR3 comprises 11 residues. As DNA, the CDR3 is TGTGCCAGCAGGGGGGCCTACGAGCAGTACTTC. This encodes CASRGAYEQYF.

This CDR3 is CASSQVKIWSSENIQYF. CDR3 in DNA: TGTGCCAGCAGCCAAGTTAAGATTTGGTCCTCGGAAAACATTCAGTACTTC. V and J are TRBV4-2 and TRBJ2-4; D remains unclear. Looked up from germline, CDR1 is LGHNA and CDR2 is YNFKEQ. This CDR3 is built from 17 residues. V lost 1 base, J lost 5 bases, and 18 bases lay in between.

About this clone itself: This may stem from a read error, because a much larger clone lies one nucleotide away. The chain joins TRBV25-1 to TRBJ2-1; no firm D call. Looked up from germline, CDR1 is MGHDK and CDR2 is SYGVNS. The CDR3 is 10 residues long. Trimming took off 8 bases at V and 5 bases at J, with 4 bases between the two ends. CDR3 protein: CASWDNEQFF. For the CDR3, the DNA is TGTGCCAGCTGGGACAATGAGCAGTTCTTC.

V usage is TRBV9 and J usage is TRBJ2-3, with D perhaps TRBD1 or TRBD2 (5 bases each). Looked up from germline, CDR1 is SGDLS and CDR2 is YYNGEE. V dropped 4 bases and J dropped 2 bases, with 17 bases sitting between them. The CDR3 runs 16 residues. The CDR3 nucleotides are TGTGCCAGCAGCCCCCTGGGACCTTTCAACACAGATACGCAGTATTTT. Translation: CASSPLGPFNTDTQYF.

This clone was observed a handful of times. The rearrangement links TRBV27 to TRBJ2-1; 10 positions agree with TRBD2. From germline, CDR1 is MNHEY and CDR2 SMNVEV (reference sequence). The CDR3 has 11 amino acids. V dropped 6 bases and J dropped 15; count of bases not matched to a gene: 5. This CDR3 reads CASRYSGRAFF. In DNA form, the CDR3 reads TGTGCCAGCAGGTACAGCGGGAGGGCGTTCTTC.